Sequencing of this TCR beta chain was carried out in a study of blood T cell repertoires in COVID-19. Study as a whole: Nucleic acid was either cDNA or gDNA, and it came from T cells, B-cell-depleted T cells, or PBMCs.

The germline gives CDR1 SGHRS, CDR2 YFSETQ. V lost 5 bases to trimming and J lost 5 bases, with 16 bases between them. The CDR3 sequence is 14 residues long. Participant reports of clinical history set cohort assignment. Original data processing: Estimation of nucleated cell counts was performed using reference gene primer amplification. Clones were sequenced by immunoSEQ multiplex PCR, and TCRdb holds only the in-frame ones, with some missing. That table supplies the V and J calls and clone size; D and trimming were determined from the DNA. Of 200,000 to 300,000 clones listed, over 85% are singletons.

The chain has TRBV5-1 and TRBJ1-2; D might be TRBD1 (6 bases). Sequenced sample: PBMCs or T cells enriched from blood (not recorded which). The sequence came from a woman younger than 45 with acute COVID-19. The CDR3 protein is CASRSPGGAYGYTF. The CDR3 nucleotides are TGCGCCAGCAGATCCCCCGGGGGGGCATATGGCTACACCTTC.